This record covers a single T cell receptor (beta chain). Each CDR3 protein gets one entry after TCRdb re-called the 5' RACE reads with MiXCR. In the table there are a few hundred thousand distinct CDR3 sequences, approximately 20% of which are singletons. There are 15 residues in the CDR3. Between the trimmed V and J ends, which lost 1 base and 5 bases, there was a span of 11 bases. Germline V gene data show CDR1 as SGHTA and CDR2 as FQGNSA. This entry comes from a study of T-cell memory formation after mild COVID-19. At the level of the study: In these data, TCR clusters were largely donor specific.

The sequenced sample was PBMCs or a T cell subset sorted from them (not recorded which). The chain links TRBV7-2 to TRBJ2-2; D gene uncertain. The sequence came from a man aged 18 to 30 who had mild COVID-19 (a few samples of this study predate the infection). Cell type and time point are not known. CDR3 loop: CASSLVVLVTGELFF. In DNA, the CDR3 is TGTGCCAGCAGCTTAGTAGTATTAGTTACCGGGGAGCTGTTTTTT.